This T cell receptor (beta chain) was obtained from a study of blood T cell repertoires in COVID-19. The wider study: PBMCs, B-cell-depleted T cells, or T cells provided the cDNA or gDNA that made up the material.

Adults between roughly 18 and 89 years of age took part from some 25 US areas. The repertoire was sequenced with immunoSEQ multiplex PCR; TCRdb's copy has only in-frame clones and lacks some. The sample holds 200,000 to 250,000 clones, about 91% seen once. The TCR was taken from a man aged 18-30 years with acute COVID-19. Sequencing was performed on PBMCs or T cells enriched from blood (not recorded which).

In DNA, the CDR3 is TGTGCCAGGGCTAACAACCGGGACAGTAAGGAGAGCTCGACTAATGAAAAACTGTTTTTT. It yields the protein CARANNRDSKESSTNEKLFF. The rearrangement links TRBV19 to TRBJ1-4; 7 bases align to TRBD1. The CDR3 length is 20 residues. V gave up 9 bases and J gave up 2 bases; unmatched junction bases: 24. Germline CDR1 LNHDA, CDR2 SQIVND (reference sequence).